The 19 T cell receptor beta chains below were found in one sample sequenced in a study of blood T cell repertoires in COVID-19. Libraries were prepared by immunoSEQ multiplex PCR; TCRdb keeps only in-frame clonotypes and omits some of them. The sample has some 130,000 clones; about 90% are singletons. Sequenced input: peripheral blood. The receptor source for this set is a woman in her fifties or sixties who had recovered from COVID-19.

The chain has TRBV5-4 and TRBJ2-5; a possible D gene is TRBD1 (6 bases). This CDR3 spans 15 amino acids. V gave up 3 bases and J gave up 1 base, with 13 bases separating them. From germline, CDR1 is SGHNT and CDR2 YYREEE (reference sequence). The CDR3 nucleotides read TGTGCCAGCAGCTCCTCAGGGACACGCCAAGAGACCCAGTACTTC. Residues: CASSSSGTRQETQYF.

This chain links TRBV23-1 with TRBJ1-1, with 7 bases identical to TRBD1. TRBV23-1 is an ORF, and what it does is uncertain. This CDR3 is 17 amino acids long. The V segment lost 0 bases and the J segment 7 bases; nucleotides outside the gene matches: 14. The CDR3 nucleotides are TGCGCCAGCAGTCAATCACACTATATTGACAGGGCTGATGAAGCTTTCTTT. Translated, it gives CASSQSHYIDRADEAFF.

This sequence joins TRBV6-5 and TRBJ1-3; D is undetermined. V dropped 0 bases and J dropped 4 bases, with 10 bases sitting between them. This CDR3 is 15 amino acids long. The germline V gene encodes CDR1 MNHEY and CDR2 SVGAGI. CDR3 in amino acids: CASSYSRELGNTIYF. DNA of the CDR3: TGTGCCAGCAGTTACTCGAGGGAGTTGGGAAACACCATATATTTT.

In its sample, this clone was seen once. The chain uses TRBV11-1 and TRBJ2-7; D is uncertain. V lost 2 bases and J 1 base, leaving 6 bases between the germline ends. The CDR3 contains 13 residues. Germline V gene sequence: CDR1 SGHAT, CDR2 FQDESV (reference sequence). Here the CDR3 reads CASSLRSSYEQYF. The DNA for the CDR3 is TGTGCCAGCAGCTTACGCAGTTCCTACGAGCAGTACTTC.

The chain uses TRBV6-5 and TRBJ2-3, with D hard to call. The CDR3 extends over 13 amino acids. The V gene's germline CDR1 is MNHEY and CDR2 SVGAGI. V gave up 8 bases and J gave up 0 bases, with 9 bases separating them. CDR3 DNA: TGTGCCAGCTGGGCTGGGAGCACAGATACGCAGTATTTT. It is translated as CASWAGSTDTQYF.

The V and J genes are TRBV5-8 and TRBJ2-3; 8 bases line up with TRBD1. This CDR3 is 16 amino acids long. After removal of 1 base from V and 3 bases from J, the junction contained 7 bases not matched to a gene. The germline CDR1 and CDR2 sequences are SGHTS and YDEGEE. CDR3 nucleotides: TGTGCCAGCAGCTTGTCTACAGGGGGTCCGACAGATACGCAGTATTTT. Translation: CASSLSTGGPTDTQYF.

The genes are TRBV20-1 and TRBJ2-4, with 13 bases matching TRBD2. The CDR3 consists of 15 residues. Trimming removed 3 bases from V and 6 bases from J; junction bases left unmatched: 5. The germline V gene encodes CDR1 DFQATT and CDR2 SNEGSKA (reference sequence). Here the CDR3 DNA reads TGCAGTGCTAGTGGACTAGCGGGAGAAATAAACATTCAGTACTTC. This sequence encodes CSASGLAGEINIQYF.

This sequence joins TRBV9 and TRBJ2-3; D is possibly TRBD2 (6 bases). This CDR3 comprises 15 residues. The V and J ends lost 3 bases and 3 bases respectively, with 14 bases between them. From germline, CDR1 is SGDLS and CDR2 YYNGEE. The CDR3 region has the DNA TGTGCCAGCAGCGGGGCCCCCGGGAGTACAGATACGCAGTATTTT. This encodes CASSGAPGSTDTQYF.

At least ten counts were recorded for this clone. The chain joins TRBV6-5 to TRBJ1-5; 7 nucleotides align to TRBD1. The length of the CDR3 is 15 residues. Germline trimming cut 6 bases from V and 1 base from J; bases unmatched to any gene: 6. Germline assignment: CDR1 MNHEY and CDR2 SVGAGI. In DNA form, the CDR3 reads TGTGCCAGCAGCCCGGACAGGCGAAGCAATCAGCCCCAGCATTTT. It encodes CASSPDRRSNQPQHF.

The chain is built from TRBV11-2 and TRBJ2-3, with D perhaps TRBD2 (5 bases). The CDR3 covers 16 residues. Germline CDR1 SGHAT, CDR2 FQNNGV. The V and J ends lost 2 bases and 2 bases respectively, with 14 bases between them. The CDR3 nucleotides are TGTGCCAGCAGCTTAAGAGGGTTGATGTTCACAGATACGCAGTATTTT. Translation gives CASSLRGLMFTDTQYF.

This chain joins TRBV28 and TRBJ1-5, with D maybe TRBD1 (6 bases). Trimming pared 7 bases from V and 4 bases from J, leaving 23 bases between. The germline V gene encodes CDR1 MDHEN and CDR2 SYDVKM. The CDR3 spans 17 residues. CDR3 in DNA: TGTGCCAGCAAAAGTTTCGTTCGTAGGACAGCGAATCAGCCCCAGCATTTT. Protein: CASKSFVRRTANQPQHF.

The chain joins TRBV4-3 to TRBJ2-1, with 9 nucleotides matching TRBD1. This CDR3 is built from 17 residues. Germline trimming cut 0 bases from V and 6 bases from J; bases unmatched to any gene: 9. CDR1 and CDR2 from the germline V gene are LGHNA and YSLEER. The CDR3 DNA sequence: TGCGCCAGCAGCCAAGACTTGACGGGACAGGGAGGCAATGAGCAGTTCTTC. This gives the protein CASSQDLTGQGGNEQFF.

The chain is built from TRBV4-1 and TRBJ2-1, with 11 positions matching TRBD1. Looked up from germline, CDR1 is MGHRA and CDR2 is YSYEKL. This CDR3 has 16 residues. V shed 5 bases, J shed 6 bases, and the junction held 9 bases outside the gene matches. The CDR3 is CASSSPGTGGGNEQFF. CDR3 bases: TGCGCCAGCAGCAGTCCCGGGACAGGGGGAGGCAATGAGCAGTTCTTC.

This clone is a singleton in its sample. The chain uses TRBV6-5 and TRBJ2-5; maybe TRBD2 (7 bases). Germline CDR1 MNHEY, CDR2 SVGAGI. V was pared by 8 bases and J by 4 bases, with 14 bases between. The CDR3 is 13 amino acids. The CDR3 DNA is TGTGCCAGCGCGCGGGGGCACGGAGAGACCCAGTACTTC. Translated, it gives CASARGHGETQYF.

V and J are TRBV4-3 and TRBJ2-7, with D perhaps TRBD2 (6 bases). Germline lookup yields CDR1 LGHNA and CDR2 YSLEER. The V end lost 0 bases, the J end lost 6 bases, and 18 bases lay between the germline ends. The CDR3 extends over 16 amino acids. The CDR3 region is CASSQEDGGAPGEQYF. Here the CDR3 DNA reads TGCGCCAGCAGCCAAGAGGATGGCGGGGCGCCTGGCGAGCAGTACTTC.

V and J are TRBV2 and TRBJ1-2; no clear D gene. The CDR3 covers 13 residues. The germline V gene encodes CDR1 SNHLY and CDR2 FYNNEI. V dropped 5 bases and J dropped 7 bases, with 14 bases sitting between them. The CDR3 loop reads CASSPGLGGGYTF. CDR3 DNA: TGTGCCAGCAGTCCCGGTTTGGGAGGTGGCTACACCTTC.

The chain recombines TRBV3-1 (or the pseudogene TRBV3-2) with TRBJ2-2, with a weak D call TRBD2 (6 bases). Germline V gene sequence: CDR1 LGHDT, CDR2 YNNKEL (reference sequence). The V and J ends lost 6 bases and 0 bases respectively, with 14 bases between them. The CDR3 has 16 residues. The CDR3 bases are TGTGCCAGCAGTCGTTTGGCGGGGACGAACACCGGGGAGCTGTTTTTT. This translates into CASSRLAGTNTGELFF.

The CDR3 spells CASSPGQGAVTGELFF. The CDR3 nucleotides are TGTGCCAGCTCACCGGGACAGGGGGCAGTCACCGGGGAGCTGTTTTTT. The chain has TRBV18 and TRBJ2-2, with 12 bases matching TRBD1. This CDR3 spans 16 amino acids. With V trimmed by 3 bases and J by 4 bases, 3 bases remained unmatched. Germline V lookup: CDR1 KGHSH, CDR2 LQKENI.

The CDR3 nucleotides read TGTGCCAGCAGCCCGCGGGGTAGCTCCTACAATGAGCAGTTCTTC. This codes for CASSPRGSSYNEQFF. The gene calls are TRBV7-9 and TRBJ2-1, with a tentative D call TRBD2 (6 bases). This CDR3 spans 15 amino acids. Trimming stripped 5 bases from V and 0 bases from J, with 11 bases between. The V gene's germline CDR1 is SEHNR and CDR2 FQNEAQ (reference sequence).